The sequence of this T cell receptor (beta chain) was determined in a study of control samples from healthy donors and cancer patients. Generated by immunoSEQ multiplex PCR, the TCRdb table keeps only in-frame clones and is missing some. This table holds about 30,000 clones, roughly 91% found once. Germline CDR1 and CDR2: MNHEY and SMNVEV (reference sequence). The germline V and J ends were trimmed by 4 bases and 1 base, with 17 bases remaining between them. The length of the CDR3 is 16 residues. Sequences were obtained from PBMCs. The clonotype was recovered from a man aged 50 to 59 with lung cancer. The chain has TRBV27 and TRBJ2-7, with D perhaps given as TRBD1 or TRBD2 (5 bases each). The CDR3 loop is CASSSLGTVKSYEQYF. The CDR3 DNA reads as TGTGCCAGCAGTTCCCTCGGGACGGTGAAATCCTACGAGCAGTACTTC.